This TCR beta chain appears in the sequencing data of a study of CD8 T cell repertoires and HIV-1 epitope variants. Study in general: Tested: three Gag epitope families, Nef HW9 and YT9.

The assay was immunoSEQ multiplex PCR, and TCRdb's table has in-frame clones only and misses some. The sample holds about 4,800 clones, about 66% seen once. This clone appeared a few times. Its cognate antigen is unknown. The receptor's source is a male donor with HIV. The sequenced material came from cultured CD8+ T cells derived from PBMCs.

The CDR3 is CASSPTDYEQYF. CDR3 DNA: TGTGCCAGCAGTCCGACTGATTACGAGCAGTACTTC. This sequence joins TRBV6-1 and TRBJ2-7, with D unresolved. V was shortened by 5 bases and J by 4 bases, with 9 bases between the two germline ends. Germline V lookup: CDR1 MNHNS, CDR2 SASEGT. This CDR3 has 12 residues.